This T cell receptor (beta chain) was captured by sequencing in a study of cytomegalovirus exposure and HLA in healthy donors. Germline-derived CDR1 and CDR2 are MRHNA and SNTAGT. Trimming took 10 bases from V and 5 from J, leaving 24 bases between them. This CDR3 has 16 amino acids. Primers included in the PCR were 60 Vbeta and 13 Jbeta primers. Repertoires were generated with immunoSEQ multiplex PCR, while TCRdb's copy carries only in-frame clones and drops some. The sample includes 100,000 to 150,000 clones, roughly 66% of them seen just once. The chain combines TRBV6-4 with TRBJ2-1; the D gene is possibly TRBD1 (6 bases). The sample consisted of PBMCs. The receptor was derived from a man aged 60 to 69 in good health and CMV-seropositive. Here the CDR3 DNA reads TGTGCCATTCGCAGGGGAAGATATGGTCGAGACAATGAGCAGTTCTTC. Translating gives CAIRRGRYGRDNEQFF.